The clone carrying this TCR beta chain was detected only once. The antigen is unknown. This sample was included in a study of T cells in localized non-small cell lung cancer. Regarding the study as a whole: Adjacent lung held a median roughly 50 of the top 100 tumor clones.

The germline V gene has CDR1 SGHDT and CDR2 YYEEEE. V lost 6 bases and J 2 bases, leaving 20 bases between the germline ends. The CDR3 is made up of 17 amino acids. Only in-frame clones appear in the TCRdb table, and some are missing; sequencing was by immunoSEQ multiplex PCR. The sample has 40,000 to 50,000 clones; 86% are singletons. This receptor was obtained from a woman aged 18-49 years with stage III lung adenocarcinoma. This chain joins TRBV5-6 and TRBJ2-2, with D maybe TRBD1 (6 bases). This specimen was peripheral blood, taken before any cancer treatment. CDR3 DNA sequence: TGTGCCAGCACCCTTCTCAGGGGTTACCTAAACACCGGGGAGCTGTTTTTT. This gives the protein CASTLLRGYLNTGELFF.